The T cell receptor beta chain described here comes from a study of cytotoxic CD8 clonotypes in ibrutinib-treated CLL. Looking at the study overall: It was after a median about 11 months of treatment, range 6 to 36, that response samples were taken.

Method: immunoSEQ multiplex PCR; TCRdb's copy keeps in-frame clones and lacks some. The sample has about 130,000 clones; about four fifths are singletons. With respect to this clone: Its target is unknown.

Points from the study as a whole: Clonality at baseline surpassed age-matched healthy donors and tracked circulating CD8+ T-cell counts.

Germline trimming cut 4 bases from V and 0 bases from J; bases unmatched to any gene: 16. The V gene's germline CDR1 is KGHSH and CDR2 LQKENI. The CDR3 has 20 residues. The receptor's source is a human donor with chronic lymphocytic leukemia. The rearrangement joins TRBV18 to TRBJ2-7, with TRBD2 matching over 12 bases. The material was PBMCs, obtained after 12 months of ibrutinib treatment. The CDR3 region has the DNA TGTGCCAGCTCACGACAAGGCCCAAAACTAGCGGGAGGCCCCTCCTACGAGCAGTACTTC. Protein: CASSRQGPKLAGGPSYEQYF.